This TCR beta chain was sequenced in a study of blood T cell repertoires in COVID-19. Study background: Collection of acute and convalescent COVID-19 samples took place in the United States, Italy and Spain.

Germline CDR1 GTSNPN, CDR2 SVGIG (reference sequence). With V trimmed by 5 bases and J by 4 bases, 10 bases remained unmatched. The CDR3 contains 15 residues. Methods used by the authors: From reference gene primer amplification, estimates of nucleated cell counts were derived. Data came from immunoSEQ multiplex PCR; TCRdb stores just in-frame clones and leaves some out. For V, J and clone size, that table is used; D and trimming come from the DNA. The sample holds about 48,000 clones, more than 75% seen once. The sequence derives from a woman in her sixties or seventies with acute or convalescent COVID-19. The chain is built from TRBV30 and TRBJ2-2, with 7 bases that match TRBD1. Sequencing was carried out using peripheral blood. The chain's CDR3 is CAWEGVGGFTGELFF. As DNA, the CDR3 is TGTGCCTGGGAGGGGGTAGGGGGCTTCACCGGGGAGCTGTTTTTT.